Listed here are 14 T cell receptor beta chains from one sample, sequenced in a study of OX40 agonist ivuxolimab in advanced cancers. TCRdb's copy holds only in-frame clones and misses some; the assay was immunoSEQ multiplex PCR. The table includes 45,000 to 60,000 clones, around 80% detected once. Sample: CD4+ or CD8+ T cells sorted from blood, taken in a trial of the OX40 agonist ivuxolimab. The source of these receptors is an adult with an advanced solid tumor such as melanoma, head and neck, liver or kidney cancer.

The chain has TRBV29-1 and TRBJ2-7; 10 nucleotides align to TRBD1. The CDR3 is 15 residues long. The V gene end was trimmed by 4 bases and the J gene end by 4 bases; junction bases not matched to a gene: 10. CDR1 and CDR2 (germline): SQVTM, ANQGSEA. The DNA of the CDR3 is TGCAGCGTTGGGGGCCCCGGGACAGGGGTTTACGAGCAGTACTTC. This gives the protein CSVGGPGTGVYEQYF.

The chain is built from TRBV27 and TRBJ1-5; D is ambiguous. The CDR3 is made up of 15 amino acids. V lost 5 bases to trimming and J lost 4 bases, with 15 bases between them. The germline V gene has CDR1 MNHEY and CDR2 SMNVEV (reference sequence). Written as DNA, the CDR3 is TGTGCCAGCAGTCCACATTTGGGAGAGAATCAGCCCCAGCATTTT. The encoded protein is CASSPHLGENQPQHF.

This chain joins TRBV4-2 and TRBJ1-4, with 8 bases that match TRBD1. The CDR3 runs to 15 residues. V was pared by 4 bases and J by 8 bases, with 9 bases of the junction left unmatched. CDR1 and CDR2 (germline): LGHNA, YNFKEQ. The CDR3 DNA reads TGTGCCAGCAGCCCCCCCGGGACAGGTGGAGAAAAACTGTTTTTT. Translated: CASSPPGTGGEKLFF.

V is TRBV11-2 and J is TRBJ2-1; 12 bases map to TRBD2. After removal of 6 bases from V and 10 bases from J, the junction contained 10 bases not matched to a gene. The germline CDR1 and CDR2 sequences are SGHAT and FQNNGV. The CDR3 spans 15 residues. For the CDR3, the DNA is TGTGCCAGCAGTGGACTAGCGGGGCGGGGTTGGGAGCAGTTCTTC. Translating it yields CASSGLAGRGWEQFF.

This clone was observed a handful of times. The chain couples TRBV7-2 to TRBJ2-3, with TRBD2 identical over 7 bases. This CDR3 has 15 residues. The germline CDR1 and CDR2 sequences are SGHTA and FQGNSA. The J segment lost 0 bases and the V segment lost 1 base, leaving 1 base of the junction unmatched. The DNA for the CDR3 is TGTGCCAGCAGCTTAGACGGGAGGAGCACAGATACGCAGTATTTT. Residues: CASSLDGRSTDTQYF.

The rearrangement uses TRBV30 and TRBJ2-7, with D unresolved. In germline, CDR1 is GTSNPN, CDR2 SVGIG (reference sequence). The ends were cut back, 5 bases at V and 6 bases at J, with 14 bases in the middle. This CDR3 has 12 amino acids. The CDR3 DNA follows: TGTGCCTGGGCTCCCCAAGGCTCCGAGCAGTACTTC. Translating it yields CAWAPQGSEQYF. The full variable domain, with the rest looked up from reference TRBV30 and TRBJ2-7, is SQTIHQWPATLVQPVGSPLSLECTVEGTSNPNLYWYRQAAGRGLQLLFYSVGIGQISSEVPQNLSASRPQDRQFILSSKKLLLSDSGFYLCAWAPQGSEQYFGPGTRLTVT.

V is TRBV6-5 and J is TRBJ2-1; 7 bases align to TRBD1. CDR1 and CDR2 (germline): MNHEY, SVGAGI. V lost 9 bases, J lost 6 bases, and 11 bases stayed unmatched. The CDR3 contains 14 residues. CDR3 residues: CASKPDRAANEQFF. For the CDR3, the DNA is TGTGCCAGTAAACCCGACAGGGCCGCCAATGAGCAGTTCTTC.

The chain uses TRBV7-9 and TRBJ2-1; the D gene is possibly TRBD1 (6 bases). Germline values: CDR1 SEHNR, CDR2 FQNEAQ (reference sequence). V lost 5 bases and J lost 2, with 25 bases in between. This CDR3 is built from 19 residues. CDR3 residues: CASSHTGRGITGPYNEQFF. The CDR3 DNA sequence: TGTGCCAGCAGCCACACGGGCAGGGGAATTACTGGCCCCTACAATGAGCAGTTCTTC.

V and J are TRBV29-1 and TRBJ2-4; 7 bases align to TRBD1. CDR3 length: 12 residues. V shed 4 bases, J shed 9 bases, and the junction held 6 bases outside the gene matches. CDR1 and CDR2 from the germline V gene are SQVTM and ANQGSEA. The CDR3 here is CSVGQGVGIQYF. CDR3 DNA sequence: TGCAGCGTTGGACAGGGCGTGGGCATTCAGTACTTC.

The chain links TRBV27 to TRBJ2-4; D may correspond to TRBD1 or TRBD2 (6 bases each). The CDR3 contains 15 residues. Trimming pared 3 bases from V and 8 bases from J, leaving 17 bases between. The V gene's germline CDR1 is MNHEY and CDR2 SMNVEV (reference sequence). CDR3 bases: TGTGCCAGCAGTTTGGGGACACATTGGAGGGACATTCAGTACTTC. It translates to CASSLGTHWRDIQYF.

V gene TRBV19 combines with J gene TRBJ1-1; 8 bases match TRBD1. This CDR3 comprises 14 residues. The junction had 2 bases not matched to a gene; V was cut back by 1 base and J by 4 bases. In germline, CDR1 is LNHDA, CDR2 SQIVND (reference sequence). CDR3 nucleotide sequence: TGTGCCAGTAGTATAGGGACAGGGCGCACTGAAGCTTTCTTT. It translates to CASSIGTGRTEAFF.

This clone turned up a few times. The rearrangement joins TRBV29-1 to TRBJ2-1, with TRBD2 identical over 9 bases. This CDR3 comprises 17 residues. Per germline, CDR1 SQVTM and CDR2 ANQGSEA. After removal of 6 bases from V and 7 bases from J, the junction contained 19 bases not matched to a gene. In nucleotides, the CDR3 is TGCAGCGTCGGGGGTAATGCGGGAGGGAAGCTTAGGAATGAGCAGTTCTTC. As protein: CSVGGNAGGKLRNEQFF.

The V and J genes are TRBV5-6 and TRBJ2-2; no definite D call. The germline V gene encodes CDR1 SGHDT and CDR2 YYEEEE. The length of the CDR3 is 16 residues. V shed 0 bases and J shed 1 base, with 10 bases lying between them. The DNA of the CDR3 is TGTGCCAGCAGCTTGGTGCAGCTCCGGAACACCGGGGAGCTGTTTTTT. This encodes CASSLVQLRNTGELFF.

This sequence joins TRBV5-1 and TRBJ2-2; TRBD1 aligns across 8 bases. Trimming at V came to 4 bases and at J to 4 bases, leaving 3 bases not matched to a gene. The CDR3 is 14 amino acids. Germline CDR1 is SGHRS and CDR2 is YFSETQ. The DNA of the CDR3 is TGCGCCAGCAGCCGGCAGGGGGCCACCGGGGAGCTGTTTTTT. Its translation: CASSRQGATGELFF.